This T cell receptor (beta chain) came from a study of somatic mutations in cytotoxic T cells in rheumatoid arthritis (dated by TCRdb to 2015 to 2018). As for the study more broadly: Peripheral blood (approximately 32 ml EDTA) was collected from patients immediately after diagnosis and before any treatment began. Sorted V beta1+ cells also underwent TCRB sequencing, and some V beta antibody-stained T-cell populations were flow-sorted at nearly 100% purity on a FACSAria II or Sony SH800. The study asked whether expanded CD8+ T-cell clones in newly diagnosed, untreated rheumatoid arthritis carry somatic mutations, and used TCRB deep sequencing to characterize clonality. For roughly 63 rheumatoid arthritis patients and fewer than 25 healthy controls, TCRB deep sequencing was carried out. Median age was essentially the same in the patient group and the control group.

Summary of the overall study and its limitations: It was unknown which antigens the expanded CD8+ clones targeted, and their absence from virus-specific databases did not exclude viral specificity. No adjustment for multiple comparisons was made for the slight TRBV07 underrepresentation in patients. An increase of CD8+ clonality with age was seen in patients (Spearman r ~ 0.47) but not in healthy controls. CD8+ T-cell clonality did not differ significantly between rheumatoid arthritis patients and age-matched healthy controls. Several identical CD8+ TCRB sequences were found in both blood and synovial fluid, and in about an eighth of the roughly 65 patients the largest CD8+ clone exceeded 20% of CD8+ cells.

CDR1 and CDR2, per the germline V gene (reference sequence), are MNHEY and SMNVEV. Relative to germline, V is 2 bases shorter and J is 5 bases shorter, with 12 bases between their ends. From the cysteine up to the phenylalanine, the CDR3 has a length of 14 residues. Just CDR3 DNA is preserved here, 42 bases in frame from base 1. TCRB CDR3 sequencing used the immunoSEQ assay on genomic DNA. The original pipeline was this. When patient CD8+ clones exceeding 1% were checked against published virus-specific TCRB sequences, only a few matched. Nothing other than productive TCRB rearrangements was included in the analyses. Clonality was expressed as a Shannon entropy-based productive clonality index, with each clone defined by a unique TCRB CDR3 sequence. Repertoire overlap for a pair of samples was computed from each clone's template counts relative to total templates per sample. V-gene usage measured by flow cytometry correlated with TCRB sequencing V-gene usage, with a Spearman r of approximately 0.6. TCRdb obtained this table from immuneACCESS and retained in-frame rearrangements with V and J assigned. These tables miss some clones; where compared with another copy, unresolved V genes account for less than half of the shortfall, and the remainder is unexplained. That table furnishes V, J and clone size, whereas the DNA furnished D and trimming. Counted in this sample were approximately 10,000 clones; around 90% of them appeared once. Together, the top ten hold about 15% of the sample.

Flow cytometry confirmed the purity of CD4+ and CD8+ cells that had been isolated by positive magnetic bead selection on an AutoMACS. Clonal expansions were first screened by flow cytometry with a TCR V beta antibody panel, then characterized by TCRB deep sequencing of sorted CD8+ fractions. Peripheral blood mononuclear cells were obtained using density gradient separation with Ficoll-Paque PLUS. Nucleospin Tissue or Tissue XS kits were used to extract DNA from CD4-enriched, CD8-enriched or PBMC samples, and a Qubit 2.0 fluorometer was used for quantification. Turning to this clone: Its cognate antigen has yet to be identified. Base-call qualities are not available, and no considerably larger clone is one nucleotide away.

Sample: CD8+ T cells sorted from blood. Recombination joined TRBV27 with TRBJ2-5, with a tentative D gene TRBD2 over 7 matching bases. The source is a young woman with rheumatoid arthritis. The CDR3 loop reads CASSLLGGRETQYF. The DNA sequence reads TGTGCCAGCAGTTTACTGGGGGGGCGGGAGACCCAGTACTTC.